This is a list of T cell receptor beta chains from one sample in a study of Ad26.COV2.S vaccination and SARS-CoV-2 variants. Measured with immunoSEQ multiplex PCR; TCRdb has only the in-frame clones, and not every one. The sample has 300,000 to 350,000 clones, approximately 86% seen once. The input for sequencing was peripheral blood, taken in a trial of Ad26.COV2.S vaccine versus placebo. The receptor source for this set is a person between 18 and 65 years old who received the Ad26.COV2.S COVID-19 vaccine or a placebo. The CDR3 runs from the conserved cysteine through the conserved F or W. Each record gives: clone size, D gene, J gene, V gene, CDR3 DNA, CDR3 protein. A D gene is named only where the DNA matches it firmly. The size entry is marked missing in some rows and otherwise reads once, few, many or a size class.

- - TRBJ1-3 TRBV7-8 TGTGCCAGCAGCTCAGGTGGGAACACCATATATTTT CASSSGGNTIYF
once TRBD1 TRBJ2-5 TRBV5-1 TGCGCCAGCAGCCTGGGACAGAACCAAGAGACCCAGTACTTC CASSLGQNQETQYF
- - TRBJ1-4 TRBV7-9 TGTGCCAGCAGCCCTGAAGGGCTTAATGAAAAACTGTTTTTT CASSPEGLNEKLFF
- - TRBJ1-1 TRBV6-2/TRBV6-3 TGTGCCAGCAGTTACTCGGGGGGTTTTCGTCATCACACTGAAGCTTTCTTT CASSYSGGFRHHTEAFF
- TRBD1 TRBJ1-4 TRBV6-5 TGTGCCAGCAGTTCCACCGGGACAGGCAAGGAAAAACTGTTTTTT CASSSTGTGKEKLFF
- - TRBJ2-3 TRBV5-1 TGCGCCAGCAGCTTGGGGGCAGGGACCACAGATACGCAGTATTTT CASSLGAGTTDTQYF
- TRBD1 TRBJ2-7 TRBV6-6 TGTGCCAGCAGTTACGCTGCGAGGGGACAGGGGAGCGAGCAGTACTTC CASSYAARGQGSEQYF
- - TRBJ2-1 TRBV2 TGTGCCAGCAGCCTGTCAGGGCCACAAGGGCAGTTCTTC CASSLSGPQGQFF
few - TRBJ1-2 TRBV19 TGTGCCAGTAGTATCACCGGACATGGCTACACCTTC CASSITGHGYTF
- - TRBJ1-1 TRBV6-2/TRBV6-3 TGTGCCAGCAGTTACTCGGACGGACAGCCGAACACTGAAGCTTTCTTT CASSYSDGQPNTEAFF
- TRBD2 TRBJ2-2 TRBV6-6 TGTGCCAGCAGCGGGGGGGCCGCCGGGGAGCTGTTTTTT CASSGGAAGELFF
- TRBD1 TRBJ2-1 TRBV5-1 TGCGCCAGCAGCTTGGACCCCAGGGGGCTCGTCGATGAGCAGTTCTTC CASSLDPRGLVDEQFF
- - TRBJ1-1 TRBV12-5 TGTGCTAGTGCTCCCCCTTCGGCAGGGGTGATCCCTGAAGCTTTCTTT CASAPPSAGVIPEAFF
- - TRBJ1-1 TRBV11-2 TGTGCCAGCAGCTTAGCTCCAGGGTGGACTGAAGCTTTCTTT CASSLAPGWTEAFF
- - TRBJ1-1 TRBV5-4 TGTGCCAGCAGCCCTCGTTCAAACACTGAAGCTTTCTTT CASSPRSNTEAFF
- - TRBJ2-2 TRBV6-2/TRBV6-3 TGTGCCAGCAGTCCCAATACACGCCAGAGAAACACCGGGGAGCTGTTTTTT CASSPNTRQRNTGELFF
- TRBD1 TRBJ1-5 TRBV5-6 TGTGCCAGCAGCACTGGGACAGGGGGACAGCCCCAGCATTTT CASSTGTGGQPQHF
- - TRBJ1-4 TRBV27 TGTGCCAGCAGTTCACTCCGGACGGCAGTTTGGGAAAAACTGTTTTTT CASSSLRTAVWEKLFF
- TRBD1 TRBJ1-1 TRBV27 TGTGCCAGCAGCCTAGGGACAGGGGGCTATCGGACTGAAGCTTTCTTT CASSLGTGGYRTEAFF
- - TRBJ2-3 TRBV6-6 TGTGCCAGCAGTTACGACTACCAAGGGGGGACGCAGTATTTT CASSYDYQGGTQYF
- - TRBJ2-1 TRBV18 TGTGCCAGCTCACCCCCCGTGGGGAAGCAGTTCTTC CASSPPVGKQFF
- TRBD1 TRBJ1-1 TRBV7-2 TGTGCCAGCAGCGCGAACAGGGGGCGAATTGAAGCTTTCTTT CASSANRGRIEAFF
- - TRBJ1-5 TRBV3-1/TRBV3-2 TGTGCCAGCAGCCAAGAAGGTTATAGCAATCAGCCCCAGCATTTT CASSQEGYSNQPQHF
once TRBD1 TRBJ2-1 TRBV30 TGTGCCTGGAGTGGAAACAATTACAGGGGCGGTAATGAGCAGTTCTTC CAWSGNNYRGGNEQFF
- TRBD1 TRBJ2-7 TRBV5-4 TGTGCCAGCAGCCCCGGCCGGGACAGGGGTTACGAGCAGTACTTC CASSPGRDRGYEQYF
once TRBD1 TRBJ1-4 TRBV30 TGTGCCTGGAGTCCACTGGGACAGGGGGATGAAAAACTGTTTTTT CAWSPLGQGDEKLFF
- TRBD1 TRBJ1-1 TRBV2 TGTGCCAGCAGAGCCGGACAGGGGGGGTTCACTGAAGCTTTCTTT CASRAGQGGFTEAFF
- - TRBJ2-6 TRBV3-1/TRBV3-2 TGTGCCAGCAGCACCTACAGGGCGACCTACTCTGGGGCCAACGTCCTGACTTTC CASSTYRATYSGANVLTF
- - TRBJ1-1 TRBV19 TGTGCCAGTCACCCGGGCCTTACGAACACTGAAGCTTTCTTT CASHPGLTNTEAFF
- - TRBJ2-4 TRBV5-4 TGTGCCAGCAGCTTGCAGGGGGCCAAAAACATTCAGTACTTC CASSLQGAKNIQYF
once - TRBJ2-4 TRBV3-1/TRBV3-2 TGTGCCAGCAGCCAACCGTCTCTAGCCAAAAACATTCAGTACTTC CASSQPSLAKNIQYF
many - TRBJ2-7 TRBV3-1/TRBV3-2 TGTGCCAGCAGCCAAGACGGGGCCTACGAGCAGTACTTC CASSQDGAYEQYF
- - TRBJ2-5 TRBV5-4 TGTGCCAGCAGCTTGGCCGGCGGGTACCAAGAGACCCAGTACTTC CASSLAGGYQETQYF
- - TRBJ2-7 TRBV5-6 TGTGCCAGCAGCTTGAGTTGGACAAAGGTGTTCTACGAGCAGTACTTC CASSLSWTKVFYEQYF
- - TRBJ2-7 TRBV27 TGTGCCAGCAGTCTCAGGACTCGTCCCTACGAGCAGTACTTC CASSLRTRPYEQYF
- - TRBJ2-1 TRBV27 TGTGCCAGCAGTTTAGAGGCAGGGACCGGGGGGCAGTTCTTC CASSLEAGTGGQFF
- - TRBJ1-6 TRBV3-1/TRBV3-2 TGTGCCAGCAGCCGTCTGGACAACGGGCTTTCACCCCTCCACTTT CASSRLDNGLSPLHF
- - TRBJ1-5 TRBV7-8 TGTGCCAGCGCAATGCTGGCCTCAGACCCCAATCAGCCCCAGCATTTT CASAMLASDPNQPQHF
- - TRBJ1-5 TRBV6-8 TGTGCCAGCAGTTACTCGCGGGGTCAGCCCCAGCATTTT CASSYSRGQPQHF
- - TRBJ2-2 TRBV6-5 TGTGCCAGCAGTTACTCGGGTGGGGGGGAGCTGTTTTTT CASSYSGGGELFF
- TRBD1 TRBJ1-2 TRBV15 TGTGCCACCAGCAGAGCTTGGACAGGGGGGGATGGCTACACCTTC CATSRAWTGGDGYTF
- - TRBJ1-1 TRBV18 TGTGCCAGCTCACCGACAGCCCTTAACACTGAAGCTTTCTTT CASSPTALNTEAFF
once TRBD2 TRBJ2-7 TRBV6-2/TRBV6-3 TGTGCCAGCAGTTACGCCCGGACTAGAAGGTCCTACGAGCAGTACTTC CASSYARTRRSYEQYF
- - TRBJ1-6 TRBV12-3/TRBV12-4 TGTGCCAGCAGTCCCCAGTTGGGGGGGCCCCTCCACTTT CASSPQLGGPLHF
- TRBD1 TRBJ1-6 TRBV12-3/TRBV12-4 TGTGCCAGCATCTCGACAGGGAGTTCACCCCTCCACTTT CASISTGSSPLHF
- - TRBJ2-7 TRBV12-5 TGTGCTAGTGGTTTGGCTAAGGGTCAGGGGACCTACGAGCAGTACTTC CASGLAKGQGTYEQYF
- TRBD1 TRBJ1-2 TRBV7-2 TGTGCCAGCAGCTTAGTGGGGACAGGGGTAAACTATGGCTACACCTTC CASSLVGTGVNYGYTF
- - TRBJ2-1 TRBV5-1 TGCGCCAGCAGCTTGGAAAACGGCGGTGAGCAGTTCTTC CASSLENGGEQFF
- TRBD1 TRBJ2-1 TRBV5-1 TGCGCCAGCAGCTTGGAAGGACAGGGGAGGGATGAGCAGTTCTTC CASSLEGQGRDEQFF
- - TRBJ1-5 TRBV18 TGTGCCAGCTCAACAAACGCCGGGACCGGATTTTCGAGAGCCCAGCATTTT CASSTNAGTGFSRAQHF
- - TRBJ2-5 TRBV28 TGTGCCAGCACCCCCGTCGGAACCCAAGAGACCCAGTACTTC CASTPVGTQETQYF
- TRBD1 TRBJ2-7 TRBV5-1 TGCGCCAGCGCGACAGGGGGCGGGTACGAGCAGTACTTC CASATGGGYEQYF
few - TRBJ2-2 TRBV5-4 TGTGCCAGCAGCTTTGGGGGTGAAACCGGGGAGCTGTTTTTT CASSFGGETGELFF
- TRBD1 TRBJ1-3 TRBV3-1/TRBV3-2 TGTGCCAGCAGCCAAGAGACAGGGGGCTATGGAAACACCATATATTTT CASSQETGGYGNTIYF
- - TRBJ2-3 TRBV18 TGTGCCAGCTCACCGGGTGTGAGTGGAGATACGCAGTATTTT CASSPGVSGDTQYF
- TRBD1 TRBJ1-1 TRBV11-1 TGTGCCAGCAGCTTAACGGGGACAGGGAACACTGAAGCTTTCTTT CASSLTGTGNTEAFF
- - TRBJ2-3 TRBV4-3 TGCGCCAGCAGCCAAGGTGGGGGGCGGATCGGCACAGATACGCAGTATTTT CASSQGGGRIGTDTQYF